The clone carrying this T cell receptor beta chain has more than one count but fewer than ten. Its specificity is unknown. CDR1 and CDR2 from the germline V gene are MNHEY and SMNVEV (reference sequence). CDR3 size: 15 residues. V lost 6 bases, J lost 1 base, and 13 bases lay in between. The source of the sample is a study of response to subunit inactivated influenza vaccine. Broader study findings: Every seasonal influenza vaccination brings in few new T cells, the authors suggested.

From the RT-PCR reads, TCRdb called clonotypes with MiXCR, one entry per CDR3 protein. Altogether fewer than 550,000 distinct CDR3 sequences are present, around 25% being singletons, with the ten largest covering 1.5% to 2%. The specimen was CD4+ T cells sorted from PBMCs, collected 5 days after vaccination. The chain recombines TRBV27 with TRBJ2-1, with TRBD2 as a possible D gene (6 bases). This receptor was taken from a man between 45 and 60 years old who received an inactivated influenza vaccine. CDR3 residues: CASRHGSWSYNEQFF. The CDR3 nucleotides read TGTGCCAGCAGGCACGGGAGTTGGTCCTACAATGAGCAGTTCTTC.